A selection of T cell receptor beta chains follows, all from one sample in a study of neurological immune-mediated disorders. MiXCR, applied by TCRdb to the 5' RACE reads, yields one record per CDR3 protein. The sample includes some 55,000 distinct CDR3 sequences, 7.5% to 9.5% seen only once; the top ten take under 2%. Source material: PBMCs. These receptors were taken from a woman aged 40 to 49 in good health. Each CDR3 is given with its conserved first and last residue. The D gene is left open where the match is weak. Some rows have no size entry. The others give once, few or many, or a class for an expanded clone.

j_call clone_size d_call v_call cdr3_nt cdr3_aa
TRBJ1-5 many - TRBV4-3 TGCGCCAGCAGCCAAGAAACGGCAGGCAATCAGCCCCAGCATTTT CASSQETAGNQPQHF
TRBJ2-1 many TRBD1 TRBV5-1 TGCGCCAGCAGCTTGGTGGCAGGGGGCTGGGATGAGCAGTTCTTC CASSLVAGGWDEQFF
TRBJ1-2 many - TRBV7-9 TGTGCCAGCAGCTTAGCGGGAGAGGGCGGCTACACCTTC CASSLAGEGGYTF
TRBJ1-2 many TRBD1 TRBV28 TGTGCCAGCAGTTCAGGGGGGGCGAATGGCTACACCTTC CASSSGGANGYTF
TRBJ1-4 many TRBD1 TRBV13 TGTGCCTCGAGGAGGGGGCCTAATGAAAAACTGTTTTTT CASRRGPNEKLFF
TRBJ1-1 medium-sized - TRBV4-2 TGTGCCAGCAGCCAAGGAGTGCGCACTGAAGCTTTCTTT CASSQGVRTEAFF
TRBJ2-7 - - TRBV12-5 TGTGCTAGTCGGGACGGGTACTACGAGCAGTACTTC CASRDGYYEQYF
TRBJ2-5 many - TRBV7-6 TGTGCCAGCAGCAACAGTGGGGGGGAGACCCAGTACTTC CASSNSGGETQYF
TRBJ1-4 many TRBD1 TRBV7-2 TGTGCCAGCAGCCCCTGGACAGGATCGAATGAAAAACTGTTTTTT CASSPWTGSNEKLFF
TRBJ2-1 - TRBD2 TRBV5-1 TGCGCCAGCAGCCCCGGACTAGCGAGGGGGGAGGGCTGGAATGAGCAGTTCTTC CASSPGLARGEGWNEQFF
TRBJ2-3 many - TRBV20-1 TGCAGTGCTAGTCCCCAGGGCGGCTACACAGATACGCAGTATTTT CSASPQGGYTDTQYF
TRBJ2-1 many - TRBV5-1 TGCGCCAGCAGCGGGTTAGCGGCAGCCGCCTACAATGAGCAGTTCTTC CASSGLAAAAYNEQFF
TRBJ2-3 - - TRBV5-5 TGTGCCAGCAGCGTGAGACCACCGATGCAGGGAGCCGGGGGCACAGATACGCAGTATTTT CASSVRPPMQGAGGTDTQYF
TRBJ1-6 many - TRBV27 TGTGCCAGCAGTTTATACGAGGGGTTAGGGTCACCCCTCCACTTT CASSLYEGLGSPLHF
TRBJ2-1 many TRBD2 TRBV20-1 TGCAGTGCTCTCTCGGCTAGCGGGTCAAACAATGAGCAGTTCTTC CSALSASGSNNEQFF
TRBJ2-2 many - TRBV24-1 TGTGCCACCAGTGAGGGTAACCCCGGGGAGCTGTTTTTT CATSEGNPGELFF
TRBJ2-2 many - TRBV7-2 TGTGCCAGCAAGAGGGTTCCCGGGGAGCTGTTTTTT CASKRVPGELFF
TRBJ1-2 many - TRBV3-1 TGTGCCAGCACCGGTAGGCAGGGAAGGTCCGGCTACACCTTC CASTGRQGRSGYTF
TRBJ2-7 many TRBD1 TRBV10-3 TGTGCCATCAGTGAGCGTGACAGGGGGGCCCACGAGCAGTACTTC CAISERDRGAHEQYF
TRBJ1-5 many - TRBV15 TGTGCCACCAGCGGGGCGGGCGCGGTCAATCAGCCCCAGCATTTT CATSGAGAVNQPQHF
TRBJ1-3 few TRBD1 TRBV9 TGTGCCAGCAGCGTCAGGGGGGACAGGGCTGGAAACACCATATATTTT CASSVRGDRAGNTIYF
TRBJ1-5 many - TRBV6-6 TGTGCCAGCAGTTCTCAGGGTCGCAGTCAGCCCCAGCATTTT CASSSQGRSQPQHF
TRBJ1-2 many - TRBV5-1 TGCGCCAGCAGCTCAGGAATTTCTCTAGATGGCTACACCTTC CASSSGISLDGYTF
TRBJ1-5 many - TRBV20-1 TGCTGGAGTGACCCGGCGTATAGCAATCAGCCCCAGCATTTT CWSDPAYSNQPQHF
TRBJ1-1 many - TRBV4-1 TGCGCCAGCAGCCAAGATGAAGGGAATGAAGCTTTCTTT CASSQDEGNEAFF
TRBJ1-2 many - TRBV9 TGTGCCAGCAGCTCGGCCGGGGGAGAGATCTATGGCTACACCTTC CASSSAGGEIYGYTF
TRBJ1-3 many TRBD1 TRBV7-6 TGTGCCAGCAGCTTAGGAACAGGGGGCTCTGGAAACACCATATATTTT CASSLGTGGSGNTIYF